This TCR beta chain appears in the sequencing data of a study of blood T cell repertoires in COVID-19. Study overall: Sites across the United States, Italy and Spain contributed samples from acute and convalescent COVID-19. PBMCs, B-cell-depleted T cells, or T cells provided the cDNA or gDNA that made up the material.

This clone was counted once. The germline CDR1 and CDR2 sequences are MNHEY and SMNVEV (reference sequence). The CDR3 has 12 amino acids. V lost 8 bases to trimming and J lost 8 bases, with 14 bases between them. Only in-frame clones appear in the TCRdb table, and some are missing; sequencing was by immunoSEQ multiplex PCR. The table lists some 260,000 clones, roughly 87% of them singletons. The specimen was peripheral blood. The V and J genes are TRBV27 and TRBJ2-3; D is perhaps TRBD1 (5 bases). This TCR came from a man between 18 and 29 years old with active or convalescent COVID-19. CDR3 bases: TGTGCCAGCGGGTCATCTAGGGGTACGCAGTATTTT. Amino acid sequence: CASGSSRGTQYF.